The TCR beta chain described here comes from a study of T cells in Graves' hyperthyroidism and ophthalmopathy. Trimming pared 4 bases from V and 3 bases from J, leaving 15 bases between. CDR1 is MGHRA, CDR2 YSYEKL, per germline. The CDR3 spans 15 residues. This clonotype was counted only a few times. No antigen is known for it. The TCR beta CDR3 regions underwent amplification using RNA transcripts as the source. RT-PCR in the first round (using the HTBI primer set) targeted the TCR CDR3. MiXCR, run by TCRdb on the multiplex PCR reads, gives a single entry per CDR3 protein. The sample consists of more than 650,000 distinct CDR3 sequences, 13% to 15% of them appearing once. Study-wide findings and caveats: Blood also carried most thyroid clonotypes expanded above 0.001. Separating ophthalmopathy from stable hyperthyroidism was achieved by a 13 V-J model.

Researchers defined stable Graves' hyperthyroidism as no ophthalmopathy progression within 18 months. The chain couples TRBV4-1 to TRBJ1-2, with D tentatively TRBD1 (5 bases). This sequence originates from a woman aged 18-30 years with Graves' hyperthyroidism. The sequencing input was blood. In DNA form, the CDR3 reads TGCGCCAGCAGCCCAGGGACGAGTCTTGACTATGGCTACACCTTC. Translated, it gives CASSPGTSLDYGYTF.